The 18 T cell receptor beta chains in this list originate from one sample, sequenced in a study of cytomegalovirus exposure and HLA in healthy donors. 60 Vbeta and 13 Jbeta primers were used in PCR. The data were produced by immunoSEQ multiplex PCR, yet TCRdb's version contains in-frame clones alone and is incomplete. This sample's clone table lists 170,000 or so clones. Sequencing was done on a sample of PBMCs. The receptors derive from a man aged 25 to 40 in good health and CMV-seronegative.

Here the CDR3 reads CAKNRASGIGADNEQFF. CDR3 DNA: TGCGCCAAGAATCGGGCTAGCGGGATAGGGGCTGACAATGAGCAGTTCTTC. The chain combines TRBV10-2 with TRBJ2-1; 9 bases are shared with TRBD2. Germline lookup yields CDR1 WSHSY and CDR2 SAAADI. Trimming removed 10 bases from V and 5 bases from J; junction bases left unmatched: 18. CDR3 length: 17 residues.

J is TRBJ1-1 and V is TRBV6-5; D gene uncertain. Trimming took off 8 bases at V and 3 bases at J, with 16 bases between the two ends. The CDR3 has 14 residues. Germline CDR1 and CDR2: MNHEY and SVGAGI. The CDR3 coding sequence is TGTGCCAGCTCATCCGGGCCCGGGGACACTGAAGCTTTCTTT. Translated: CASSSGPGDTEAFF.

This chain links TRBV5-1 with TRBJ2-3; 9 nucleotides line up with TRBD2. Germline V lookup: CDR1 SGHRS, CDR2 YFSETQ. Trimming removed 0 bases from V and 1 base from J; junction bases left unmatched: 12. This CDR3 comprises 19 residues. The DNA of the CDR3 is TGCGCCAGCAGCTTGGTGGGCCCGACCTTAGCGGGGGGCACAGATACGCAGTATTTT. Protein: CASSLVGPTLAGGTDTQYF.

The chain links TRBV5-1 to TRBJ2-1, with 9 bases matching TRBD2. The CDR3 is 15 amino acids. CDR1 SGHRS and CDR2 YFSETQ come from the germline V gene. V lost 1 base, J lost 8 bases, and 7 bases stayed unmatched. CDR3 sequence (DNA): TGCGCCAGCAGCTTGCTGGCGGGAGGGAGGGATGAGCAGTTCTTC. This encodes CASSLLAGGRDEQFF.

The V gene is TRBV6-5, the J gene TRBJ1-1, with 9 bases lining up with TRBD1. Per the germline V gene, CDR1 is MNHEY and CDR2 is SVGAGI. V gave up 8 bases and J gave up 3 bases; unmatched junction bases: 7. This CDR3 has 14 amino acids. This CDR3 reads CASLLGQGYTEAFF. The CDR3 DNA reads as TGTGCCAGCTTATTGGGACAGGGCTACACTGAAGCTTTCTTT.

J is TRBJ1-2 and V is TRBV10-3; D may be TRBD1 (5 bases). This CDR3 spans 14 amino acids. Deletions cut 6 bases from V and 1 base from J, with 12 bases between. The germline V gene encodes CDR1 ENHRY and CDR2 SYGVKD. CDR3 in DNA: TGTGCCATCAGGAATATGACAGTTAACTATGGCTACACCTTC. This gives the protein CAIRNMTVNYGYTF.

The chain recombines TRBV5-1 with TRBJ1-5; a possible D gene is TRBD1 (5 bases). The CDR3 length is 15 residues. Trimming took off 5 bases at V and 2 bases at J, with 14 bases between the two ends. The germline V gene encodes CDR1 SGHRS and CDR2 YFSETQ. The CDR3 spells CASSQGVFGNQPQHF. Written as DNA, the CDR3 is TGCGCCAGCAGTCAAGGGGTCTTCGGCAATCAGCCCCAGCATTTT.

CDR3 in DNA: TGTGCCACCAGCAGGGGAGCGACAGGGAGGAACACTGAAGCTTTCTTT. This encodes CATSRGATGRNTEAFF. The chain combines TRBV15 with TRBJ1-1, with TRBD1 matching 7 bases. This CDR3 has 16 amino acids. Germline CDR1 reads LNHNV; CDR2 reads YYDKDF (reference sequence). Trimming removed 3 bases from V and 1 base from J; junction bases left unmatched: 8.

This chain connects TRBV4-1 to TRBJ2-2, with D possibly being TRBD2 (6 bases). This CDR3 is 15 amino acids long. Trimming took off 0 bases at V and 4 bases at J, with 9 bases between the two ends. Looked up from germline, CDR1 is MGHRA and CDR2 is YSYEKL. The CDR3 loop is CASSQDASVTGELFF. As DNA, the CDR3 is TGCGCCAGCAGCCAAGACGCTAGCGTCACCGGGGAGCTGTTTTTT.

V gene TRBV27 combines with J gene TRBJ2-7, with 12 bases that match TRBD2. Losses at the gene ends were 8 bases for V and 3 bases for J; bases not matched to a gene: 5. Germline V gives CDR1 MNHEY, CDR2 SMNVEV (reference sequence). CDR3 length equals 14 residues. In DNA, the CDR3 is TGTGCCAGCGCCCCGGGACTAGCGGGCTACGAGCAGTACTTC. This sequence encodes CASAPGLAGYEQYF.

This chain links TRBV7-8 with TRBJ1-1; 7 bases match TRBD1. Germline assignment: CDR1 SGHVS and CDR2 FQNEAQ. The J segment lost 2 bases and the V segment lost 1 base, leaving 10 bases of the junction unmatched. This CDR3 is 17 amino acids long. DNA of the CDR3: TGTGCCAGCAGCTTAGGAGGTTCTTGGACAGGCAACACTGAAGCTTTCTTT. This sequence encodes CASSLGGSWTGNTEAFF.

The rearrangement uses TRBV19 and TRBJ2-7; maybe TRBD2 (5 bases). CDR3 length: 13 residues. V was shortened by 9 bases and J by 4 bases, with 16 bases between the two germline ends. Germline CDR1 LNHDA, CDR2 SQIVND (reference sequence). CDR3 bases: TGTGCCAGCATCGGACCTCCGGGGTACGAGCAGTACTTC. The encoded protein is CASIGPPGYEQYF.

This rearrangement joins TRBV5-1 to TRBJ2-5; 11 nucleotides agree with TRBD1. The length of the CDR3 is 15 residues. CDR1 SGHRS and CDR2 YFSETQ come from the germline V gene. V lost 3 bases and J lost 5; bases outside the gene matches: 6. CDR3 residues: CASSYVGTGGETQYF. In DNA form, the CDR3 reads TGCGCCAGCAGCTACGTGGGGACAGGGGGTGAGACCCAGTACTTC.

V usage is TRBV28 and J usage is TRBJ2-1; the D gene is possibly TRBD2 (6 bases). V lost 10 bases and J lost 7, with 17 bases in between. The CDR3 is made up of 13 amino acids. The V gene's germline CDR1 is MDHEN and CDR2 SYDVKM. CDR3 sequence: CANSRGTPNEQFF. The CDR3 region has the DNA TGTGCCAACTCAAGAGGGACTCCTAATGAGCAGTTCTTC.

The V gene is TRBV7-2, the J gene TRBJ1-4; D not certain. CDR1 SGHTA and CDR2 FQGNSA come from the germline V gene. This CDR3 is 14 amino acids long. Trimming pared 2 bases from V and 7 bases from J, leaving 11 bases between. CDR3 nucleotides: TGTGCCAGCAGCTTAACCACGAGGGTTGAAAAACTGTTTTTT. Its translation is CASSLTTRVEKLFF.

The chain uses TRBV7-9 and TRBJ2-3; no definite D call. V lost 5 bases to trimming and J lost 6 bases, with 12 bases between them. CDR1 and CDR2 from the germline V gene are SEHNR and FQNEAQ (reference sequence). The CDR3 consists of 13 residues. CDR3 in DNA: TGTGCCAGCAGCCCTTCCCTACTGGATACGCAGTATTTT. Residues: CASSPSLLDTQYF.

The V call is TRBV6-5, the J call TRBJ2-1; 11 nucleotides match TRBD2. J gave up 5 bases and V 7 bases, and 7 bases lay outside the gene matches. Germline V gene lookup returns CDR1 MNHEY and CDR2 SVGAGI. There are 15 residues in the CDR3. The CDR3 DNA is TGTGCCAGCACCAAACTAGCGGGAGACAACAATGAGCAGTTCTTC. Translated, it gives CASTKLAGDNNEQFF.

A word on this clone: The junction differs from germline at one of its ends, possibly a read error. The rearrangement links TRBV28 to TRBJ1-5; D perhaps matches TRBD1 (5 bases). Germline V gene lookup returns CDR1 MDHEN and CDR2 SYDVKM. CDR3 length equals 14 residues. In DNA, the CDR3 is TGTGTCAGCAGTTATACAGGTTTGAATCAGCCCCAGCATTTT. This codes for CVSSYTGLNQPQHF.